The next 8 T cell receptor beta chains were all read from a single sample in a study of technical replicates of blood from a handful of donors. Sequencing used immunoSEQ multiplex PCR; TCRdb keeps in-frame clones, though not all of them. The sample lists about 76,000 clones; 95% to 97% were seen once. Material: T cells isolated from PBMCs. These receptors originate from a human donor in good health.

The CDR3 loop is CASSNNVLKSGSRGFEQYF. The CDR3 DNA reads as TGCGCCAGCAGCAACAATGTGCTTAAGAGCGGGAGTAGAGGCTTCGAGCAGTACTTC. The V and J genes are TRBV5-1 and TRBJ2-7, with 8 bases lining up with TRBD2. The length of the CDR3 is 19 residues. The ends lost 4 bases at V and 6 bases at J; junction bases unmatched: 24. Germline CDR1 reads SGHRS; CDR2 reads YFSETQ.

This clone was observed a single time. The gene calls are TRBV4-2 and TRBJ1-5; the match to TRBD1 covers 7 bases. CDR3 length: 17 amino acids. Trimming at V came to 0 bases and at J to 4 bases, leaving 9 bases not matched to a gene. Germline values: CDR1 LGHNA, CDR2 YNFKEQ. CDR3 sequence (DNA): TGTGCCAGCAGCCAAGATGGCGTTTCGACAGGGAATCAGCCCCAGCATTTT. It yields the protein CASSQDGVSTGNQPQHF.

J is TRBJ2-5 and V is TRBV5-1, with 9 bases identical to TRBD1. The CDR3 has 15 residues. Losses at the gene ends were 4 bases for V and 5 bases for J; bases not matched to a gene: 9. Germline CDR1 reads SGHRS; CDR2 reads YFSETQ. CDR3 nucleotides: TGCGCCAGCAGCGTACCGGGACAGGGTTATGAGACCCAGTACTTC. Amino acids: CASSVPGQGYETQYF.

CDR3 sequence reads: CASSRPGHGSTIYF. The DNA for the CDR3 is TGTGCCAGCAGCCGACCGGGACACGGGTCCACCATATATTTT. The J gene is TRBJ1-3, the V gene TRBV7-6, with D perhaps matching TRBD1 (6 bases). V lost 5 bases to trimming and J lost 9 bases, with 17 bases between them. The CDR3 consists of 14 residues. Per the germline V gene, CDR1 is SGHVS and CDR2 is FNYEAQ.

This chain joins TRBV30 and TRBJ1-3; 7 nucleotides agree with TRBD1. CDR3 length equals 15 residues. The V segment lost 6 bases and the J segment 0 bases; nucleotides outside the gene matches: 8. Looked up from germline, CDR1 is GTSNPN and CDR2 is SVGIG (reference sequence). CDR3 DNA: TGTGCCTGCCCACCCCGGGACAGCTCTGGAAACACCATATATTTT. This sequence encodes CACPPRDSSGNTIYF. Together with reference TRBV30 and TRBJ1-3, the CDR3 gives the full variable domain: SQTIHQWPATLVQPVGSPLSLECTVEGTSNPNLYWYRQAAGRGLQLLFYSVGIGQISSEVPQNLSASRPQDRQFILSSKKLLLSDSGFYLCACPPRDSSGNTIYFGEGSWLTVV.

The V and J genes are TRBV30 and TRBJ1-5; D remains ambiguous. The CDR3 runs to 12 residues. CDR1 is GTSNPN and CDR2 is SVGIG in the germline V gene (reference sequence). V dropped 2 bases and J dropped 5 bases, with 7 bases sitting between them. In DNA form, the CDR3 reads TGTGCCTGGAGTCCCGGGGATCAGCCCCAGCATTTT. Translating gives CAWSPGDQPQHF.

V and J are TRBV10-1 and TRBJ2-3, with D hard to call. The ends were cut back, 0 bases at V and 4 bases at J, with 11 bases in the middle. CDR3 size: 15 residues. Germline CDR1 is WNHNN and CDR2 is SYGVQD (reference sequence). The CDR3 DNA reads TGCGCCAGCAGTGAGTCGTTATTAGTTGCAGATACGCAGTATTTT. Its translation: CASSESLLVADTQYF.

V and J are TRBV29-1 and TRBJ2-7, with D possibly TRBD1 on 5 matching bases. This CDR3 has 13 residues. The V end lost 6 bases, the J end lost 1 base, and 13 bases lay between the germline ends. The germline gives CDR1 SQVTM, CDR2 ANQGSEA. This CDR3 is CSVRDSRSYEQYF. The CDR3 DNA is TGCAGCGTCCGTGACAGTAGATCCTACGAGCAGTACTTC.